The next 3 T cell receptor beta chains were all read from a single sample in a study of blood T cell repertoires in COVID-19 (dated by TCRdb to 2018 to 2020). Receptor libraries were prepared by the immunoSEQ multiplex PCR assay. TCRdb stores this immuneACCESS table with in-frame sequences only. Part of the clones is absent; in the studies checked, under half of the shortfall reflects unresolved V genes, and no reason is known for the rest. For this sample there are approximately 250,000 clones; about 91% appear just once. Of the sample, about 3% is held by the ten largest clones. What was sequenced was PBMCs or T cells enriched from blood (not recorded which). Every receptor here comes from a man in his forties or fifties who had been exposed to COVID-19.

In the case of this clone: The same CDR3 is also encoded by other DNA sequences in this sample. V usage is TRBV27 and J usage is TRBJ2-3; possibly TRBD2 for D (5 bases). The length of the CDR3 is 12 residues. The V and J ends lost 6 bases and 6 bases respectively, with 10 bases between them. CDR1 is MNHEY and CDR2 is SMNVEV in the germline V gene (reference sequence). This CDR3 is CASSPPGDTQYF. CDR3 coding DNA: TGTGCCAGCAGCCCCCCGGGGGATACGCAGTATTTT.

This chain connects TRBV19 to TRBJ2-5; 7 bases line up with TRBD1. Germline V lookup: CDR1 LNHDA, CDR2 SQIVND (reference sequence). J gave up 1 base and V 5 bases, and 10 bases lay outside the gene matches. The CDR3 sequence is 16 residues long. CDR3 sequence: CASSVGQPNVQETQYF. Written as DNA, the CDR3 is TGTGCCAGTAGTGTGGGACAGCCGAATGTCCAAGAGACCCAGTACTTC. The variable domain in full, completed from reference TRBV19 and TRBJ2-5, reads DGGITQSPKYLFRKEGQNVTLSCEQNLNHDAMYWYRQDPGQGLRLIYYSQIVNDFQKGDIAEGYSVSREKKESFPLTVTSAQKNPTAFYLCASSVGQPNVQETQYFGPGTRLLVL.

V is TRBV20-1 and J is TRBJ1-2; tentative D call: TRBD1 (5 bases). V lost 1 base and J lost 8, with 8 bases in between. Germline assignment: CDR1 DFQATT and CDR2 SNEGSKA (reference sequence). This CDR3 has 11 amino acids. The DNA of the CDR3 is TGCAGTGCTAGAGGGGGGGAAGGCTACACCTTC. It codes for CSARGGEGYTF.